The clone carrying this T cell receptor (beta chain) has ten or more counts. This specimen comes from a study of CD8 T cells in ankylosing spondylitis. This CDR3 has 15 amino acids. V shed 1 base and J shed 0 bases, with 7 bases lying between them. Germline loops: CDR1 MNHNS, CDR2 SASEGT. TCRdb re-called the 5' RACE reads with MiXCR, one entry per CDR3 protein. The sample lists about 240,000 distinct CDR3 sequences, about 10% occurring once. The rearrangement uses TRBV6-1 and TRBJ2-1; no clear D gene. Sequenced sample: blood, either unsorted or a sorted T cell fraction (not recorded which). The TCR sequence derives from a male donor with ankylosing spondylitis or in good health (not recorded which). The CDR3 DNA reads as TGTGCCAGCAGTGAAGAATTAGGCTCCTACAATGAGCAGTTCTTC. This sequence encodes CASSEELGSYNEQFF.